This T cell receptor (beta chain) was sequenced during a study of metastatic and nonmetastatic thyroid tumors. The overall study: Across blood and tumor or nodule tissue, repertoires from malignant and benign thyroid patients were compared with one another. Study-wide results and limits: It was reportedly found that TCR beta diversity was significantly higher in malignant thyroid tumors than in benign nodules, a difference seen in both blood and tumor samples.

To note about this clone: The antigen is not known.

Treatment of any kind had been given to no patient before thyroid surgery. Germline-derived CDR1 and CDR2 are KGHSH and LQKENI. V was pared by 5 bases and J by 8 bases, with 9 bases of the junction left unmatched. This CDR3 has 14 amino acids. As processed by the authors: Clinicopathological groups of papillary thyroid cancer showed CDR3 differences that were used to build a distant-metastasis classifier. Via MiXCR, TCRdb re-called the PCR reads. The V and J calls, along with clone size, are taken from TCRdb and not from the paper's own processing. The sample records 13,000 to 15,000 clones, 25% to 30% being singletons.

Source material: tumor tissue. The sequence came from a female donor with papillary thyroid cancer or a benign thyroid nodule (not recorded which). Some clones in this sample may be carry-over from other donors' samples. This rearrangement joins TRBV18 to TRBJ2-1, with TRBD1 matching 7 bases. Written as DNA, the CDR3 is TGTGCCAGCTCAACTCGACAGGGTGGATATGAGCAGTTCTTC. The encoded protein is CASSTRQGGYEQFF. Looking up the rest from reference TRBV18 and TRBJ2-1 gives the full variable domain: NAGVMQNPRHLVRRRGQEARLRCSPMKGHSHVYWYRQLPEEGLKFMVYLQKENIIDESGMPKERFSAEFPKEGPSILRIQQVVRGDSAAYFCASSTRQGGYEQFFGPGTRLTVL.